The T cell receptor beta chain described here comes from a study of blood T cells in healthy people across ages. The CDR3 is 13 residues long. The J segment lost 4 bases and the V segment lost 10 bases, leaving 9 bases of the junction unmatched. The germline V gene encodes CDR1 MNHEY and CDR2 SVGAGI. The study drew donors from healthy Caucasian individuals in Russia aged roughly 6 to 100. Peripheral blood from each donor was collected in a volume of about 10 milliliters. Study results and limitations: Getting older went along with TCR beta diversity per million T cells dropping roughly linearly. The lack of PBMC sorting stopped any conclusive naive versus antigen-experienced comparison.

The use of a sample-barcoded 5' primer and a J-beta primer mix characterized a second PCR of about 7 to 12 cycles. TCRdb re-called the 5' RACE reads through MiXCR, storing one row per CDR3 protein. Of nearly 1 million distinct CDR3 sequences listed, roughly 47% were seen once; the top ten hold about a fifth. A note on this clonotype: Its specificity is not known.

The clonotype was recovered from a woman in her fifties or sixties in good health. The sample was blood. The chain uses TRBV6-5 and TRBJ1-2, with 7 positions matching TRBD1. The CDR3 sequence is CAIGGSMGYGYTF. Written as DNA, the CDR3 is TGTGCCATAGGGGGCTCAATGGGCTATGGCTACACCTTC.